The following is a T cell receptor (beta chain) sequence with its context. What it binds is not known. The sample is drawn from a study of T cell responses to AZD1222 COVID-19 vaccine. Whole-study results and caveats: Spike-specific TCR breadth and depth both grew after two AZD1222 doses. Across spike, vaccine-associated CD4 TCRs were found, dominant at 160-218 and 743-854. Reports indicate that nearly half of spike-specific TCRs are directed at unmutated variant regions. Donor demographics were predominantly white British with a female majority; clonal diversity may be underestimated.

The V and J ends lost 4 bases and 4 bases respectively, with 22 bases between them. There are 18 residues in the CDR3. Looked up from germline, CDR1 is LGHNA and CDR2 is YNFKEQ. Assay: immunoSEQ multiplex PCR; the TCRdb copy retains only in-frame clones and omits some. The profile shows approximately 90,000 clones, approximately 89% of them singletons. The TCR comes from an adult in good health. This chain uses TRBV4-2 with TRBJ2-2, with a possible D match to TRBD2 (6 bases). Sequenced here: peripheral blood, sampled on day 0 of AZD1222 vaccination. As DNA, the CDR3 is TGTGCCAGCAGCCTCGTCCCGGGACTTTCCCCGGGCACCGGGGAGCTGTTTTTT. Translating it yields CASSLVPGLSPGTGELFF.